This T cell receptor (beta chain) was identified in a study of response to subunit inactivated influenza vaccine. The germline CDR1 and CDR2 sequences are KGHDR and SFDVKD. The germline V and J ends were trimmed by 3 bases and 0 bases, with 8 bases remaining between them. This CDR3 spans 15 amino acids. As for this clonotype: The antigen remains undetermined.

Study findings and constraints: The authors offered the suggestion that each seasonal influenza vaccination recruits few new T cells.

In TCRdb, the RT-PCR reads were re-called with MiXCR into one record per CDR3 protein. The sample yields some 800,000 distinct CDR3 sequences, 21% seen once. Sequencing was performed on PBMCs from blood, taken approximately 5 days after vaccination. The V gene is TRBV24-1, the J gene TRBJ2-1, with a tentative D call TRBD2 (6 bases). This receptor was identified in a man aged 45-65 years who received an inactivated influenza vaccine. CDR3 in amino acids: CATSDGSGSYNEQFF. CDR3 nucleotides: TGTGCCACCAGTGATGGTAGCGGCTCCTACAATGAGCAGTTCTTC.